A selection of T cell receptor beta chains follows, all from one sample in a study of regulatory T cells in long-lasting Graves disease. TCRdb fed the multiplex PCR reads into MiXCR, producing one record per CDR3 protein. The table shows 450,000 or so distinct CDR3 sequences, with less than 25% occurring only once. The sample in question was peripheral blood mononuclear cells (PBMCs), obtained when the disease was refractory, from a patient treated with antithyroid drugs. These receptors were collected from a female donor with Graves disease. CDR3s leave out the opening cysteine and the closing phenylalanine or tryptophan. Not all rows give a size; the values are once, few, many and, for expanded clones, a class.

j_gene | abundance | v_gene | CDR3aa
TRBJ1-1 | few | TRBV27 | ASSLSRGGTEAF
TRBJ2-1 | many | TRBV7-2 | ASSLVRSGNVGGEF
TRBJ1-1 | many | TRBV28 | ASTPPGGVVAEAF
TRBJ1-1 | - | TRBV4-1 | ASSFRGGGLTEAF
TRBJ1-5 | many | TRBV6-5 | ASSYGRTGTQPQH
TRBJ2-5 | many | TRBV20-1 | SAQGAGVWGETQY
TRBJ2-2 | - | TRBV5-1 | ASSLGPGSGELF
TRBJ1-1 | many | TRBV29-1 | SVTQVGTEAF
TRBJ2-2 | many | TRBV29-1 | SVVSSGNTGELF
TRBJ1-2 | many | TRBV2 | ASGRPEANYGYT
TRBJ2-7 | many | TRBV11-2 | ASSLAPGPPYEQY
TRBJ2-3 | - | TRBV28 | ASSLTPRSTDTQY
TRBJ1-1 | many | TRBV6-1 | ASSPRRAVNTEAF
TRBJ2-7 | many | TRBV11-2 | ASSLRELRMEQY
TRBJ2-2 | few | TRBV7-2 | ASSLPLGTSLTFTGELF
TRBJ1-2 | many | TRBV5-1 | ASSSSGYGYT
TRBJ1-5 | - | TRBV6-5 | ASSFSRTDSNQPQH
TRBJ2-7 | - | TRBV20-1 | SASPISPTSGSYEQY
TRBJ1-1 | many | TRBV6-1 | ASSREGWSTEAF
TRBJ2-3 | - | TRBV6-2/TRBV6-3 | ASSYESGNTPTDTQY
TRBJ2-1 | - | TRBV6-5 | ASSSPDSYNEQF
TRBJ2-7 | many | TRBV2 | ASRGTSGRPDYEQY
TRBJ2-5 | many | TRBV7-9 | ASSLVRGRSQETQY
TRBJ2-3 | - | TRBV6-1 | ASSPGSGRTDTQY
TRBJ2-3 | few | TRBV28 | ASSYIWTDESSTDTQY
TRBJ2-5 | many | TRBV12-3/TRBV12-4 | ASSPGSARHLETQY
TRBJ1-1 | few | TRBV7-9 | ASSPLAEAF
TRBJ2-2 | - | TRBV6-5 | ASSYSAGEPF
TRBJ2-5 | - | TRBV20-1 | SARGGAPGPRGETQY
TRBJ2-7 | many | TRBV12-3/TRBV12-4 | ASTKGVYEQY